This is a list of T cell receptor beta chains from one sample in a study of cytomegalovirus exposure and HLA in healthy donors. TCRdb's copy holds only in-frame clones and misses some; the assay was immunoSEQ multiplex PCR. The profile shows 150,000 to 200,000 clones, more than 65% of them singletons. Specimen: PBMCs. The source is a woman in her twenties or thirties in good health and CMV-seronegative. The CDR3 runs from the conserved cysteine through the conserved F or W. The order of the fields is clone size, D gene, J gene, V gene, CDR3 DNA, CDR3 protein. D genes are given only for firm matches. Expanded clones get a size class; other rows say once, few or many, or leave the size out.

size: few; D: TRBD1; J: TRBJ2-1; V: TRBV4-1; DNA: TGCGCCAGCAGCCAGACAGGGCGAGGCAATGAGCAGTTCTTC; CDR3: CASSQTGRGNEQFF
size: .; D: .; J: TRBJ1-1; V: TRBV6-5; DNA: TGTGCCAGCAGCGTAGGACTTTTCACTGAAGCTTTCTTT; CDR3: CASSVGLFTEAFF
size: once; D: TRBD1; J: TRBJ1-4; V: TRBV6-1; DNA: TGTGCCAGCAGTGAAGCGCTGGGACAGCGTAATGAAAAACTGTTTTTT; CDR3: CASSEALGQRNEKLFF
size: .; D: .; J: TRBJ2-7; V: TRBV7-8; DNA: TGTGCCAGCACCCTAAATCGGGACTTTATATCCTACGAGCAGTACTTC; CDR3: CASTLNRDFISYEQYF
size: .; D: TRBD1; J: TRBJ1-2; V: TRBV6-5; DNA: TGTGCCAGCAGTTACTCCGGGACAGATGGCTACACCTTC; CDR3: CASSYSGTDGYTF
size: .; D: TRBD2; J: TRBJ2-5; V: TRBV7-2; DNA: TGTGCCAGCAGCTTAAGCGGGGCCCAAGAGACCCAGTACTTC; CDR3: CASSLSGAQETQYF
size: .; D: TRBD2; J: TRBJ2-7; V: TRBV10-2; DNA: TGCGCCAGCAGACGTCTAGCGGGAGCAACCTACGAGCAGTACTTC; CDR3: CASRRLAGATYEQYF
size: .; D: .; J: TRBJ2-5; V: TRBV6-5; DNA: TGTGCCAGCAGTTACTCCCGGGGGACCCAGTACTTC; CDR3: CASSYSRGTQYF
size: once; D: .; J: TRBJ2-3; V: TRBV5-1; DNA: TGCGCCAGCAGCGATCAGGGTACAGATACGCAGTATTTT; CDR3: CASSDQGTDTQYF
size: .; D: .; J: TRBJ1-2; V: TRBV18; DNA: TGTGCCAGCTCCCTCACCGTGGACAGCAACTATGGCTACACCTTC; CDR3: CASSLTVDSNYGYTF
size: .; D: .; J: TRBJ2-3; V: TRBV29-1; DNA: TGCAGCGTTGAATCCGGGGGACCCACAGATACGCAGTATTTT; CDR3: CSVESGGPTDTQYF
size: .; D: .; J: TRBJ2-7; V: TRBV7-3; DNA: TGTGCCAGCAGCCCTGGTCGGGGCTCCTACGAGCAGTACTTC; CDR3: CASSPGRGSYEQYF
size: .; D: TRBD1; J: TRBJ1-2; V: TRBV30; DNA: TGTGCCTGCCTATTCCCCCGGGACAGGGCCCTCGGGGGCTACCCCTTC; CDR3: CACLFPRDRALGGYPF
size: .; D: .; J: TRBJ2-7; V: TRBV4-1; DNA: TGCGCCAGCAGCCAAGGTGACAGGGGAGGGGAGCAGTACTTC; CDR3: CASSQGDRGGEQYF
size: few; D: .; J: TRBJ2-7; V: TRBV29-1; DNA: TGCAGCGTTGCTTCCGCCTACGAGCAGTACTTC; CDR3: CSVASAYEQYF
size: .; D: .; J: TRBJ2-5; V: TRBV7-9; DNA: TGTGCCAGCAGCTTAGTCCCAACGACTCCCCAGTACTTC; CDR3: CASSLVPTTPQYF
size: .; D: .; J: TRBJ1-1; V: TRBV6-5; DNA: TGTGCCAGCAGTTACTCCCTTGGCTTTGAAGCTTTCTTT; CDR3: CASSYSLGFEAFF
size: .; D: .; J: TRBJ2-1; V: TRBV19; DNA: TGTGCCAGTAGTATAGACCTTTACGTCGGGGAGCAGTTCTTC; CDR3: CASSIDLYVGEQFF
size: .; D: TRBD2; J: TRBJ2-7; V: TRBV11-2; DNA: TGTGCCAGCAGCTCCCGGACTAGCGGAACCTACGAGCAGTACTTC; CDR3: CASSSRTSGTYEQYF
size: .; D: TRBD1; J: TRBJ1-5; V: TRBV19; DNA: TGTGCCAGTAGTTCCGGACAGGGGAGGCGCAATCAGCCCCAGCATTTT; CDR3: CASSSGQGRRNQPQHF
size: .; D: .; J: TRBJ1-5; V: TRBV2; DNA: TGTGCCAGCAATCTTCGAGGGAGGTCCAATCAGCCCCAGCATTTT; CDR3: CASNLRGRSNQPQHF
size: .; D: TRBD1; J: TRBJ1-1; V: TRBV5-4; DNA: TGTGCCAGCAGCCTCGAGAGGGACAGAGACACTGAAGCTTTCTTT; CDR3: CASSLERDRDTEAFF
size: .; D: TRBD1; J: TRBJ1-6; V: TRBV7-9; DNA: TGTGCCAGCAGCCTCAGGGGGCAAGTAAATTCACCCCTCCACTTT; CDR3: CASSLRGQVNSPLHF
size: .; D: TRBD2; J: TRBJ2-5; V: TRBV30; DNA: TGTGCCTGGAGTTCCGGGGGGGAAGAGACCCAGTACTTC; CDR3: CAWSSGGEETQYF
size: .; D: .; J: TRBJ1-1; V: TRBV7-6; DNA: TGTGCCAGCAGCTTAGCAGCGGGTGCAGTGAACACTGAAGCTTTCTTT; CDR3: CASSLAAGAVNTEAFF
size: .; D: TRBD1; J: TRBJ1-6; V: TRBV30; DNA: TGTGCCTGGAGAGTAGGGCCAGGGGGTTTACCCCTCCACTTT; CDR3: CAWRVGPGGLPLHF